This T cell receptor (beta chain) was sequenced in a study of T-cell reconstitution after alpha-beta-depleted transplantation in children. V lost 3 bases to trimming and J lost 4 bases, with 9 bases between them. The germline V gene encodes CDR1 SQVTM and CDR2 ANQGSEA. CDR3 length: 12 residues. This clonotype was detected ten times or more. It was with unique molecular identifiers that the TCRbeta library was prepared. From the PCR reads, TCRdb called clonotypes with MiXCR, one entry per CDR3 protein. The data hold 300,000 or so distinct CDR3 sequences, with approximately 23% observed a single time. V usage is TRBV29-1 and J usage is TRBJ1-2, with a tentative D call TRBD1 (6 bases). The TCR comes from a male patient under 18 who had a stem cell transplant for acute lymphoblastic leukemia, so the T cells may come from the graft donor. The sequences come from PBMCs, mostly from graft donor cells, collected 180 days after TCRalphabeta/CD19-depleted stem cell transplant. CDR3 loop: CSVDPRGYGYTF. The CDR3 nucleotides read TGCAGCGTTGATCCCAGGGGCTATGGCTACACCTTC.